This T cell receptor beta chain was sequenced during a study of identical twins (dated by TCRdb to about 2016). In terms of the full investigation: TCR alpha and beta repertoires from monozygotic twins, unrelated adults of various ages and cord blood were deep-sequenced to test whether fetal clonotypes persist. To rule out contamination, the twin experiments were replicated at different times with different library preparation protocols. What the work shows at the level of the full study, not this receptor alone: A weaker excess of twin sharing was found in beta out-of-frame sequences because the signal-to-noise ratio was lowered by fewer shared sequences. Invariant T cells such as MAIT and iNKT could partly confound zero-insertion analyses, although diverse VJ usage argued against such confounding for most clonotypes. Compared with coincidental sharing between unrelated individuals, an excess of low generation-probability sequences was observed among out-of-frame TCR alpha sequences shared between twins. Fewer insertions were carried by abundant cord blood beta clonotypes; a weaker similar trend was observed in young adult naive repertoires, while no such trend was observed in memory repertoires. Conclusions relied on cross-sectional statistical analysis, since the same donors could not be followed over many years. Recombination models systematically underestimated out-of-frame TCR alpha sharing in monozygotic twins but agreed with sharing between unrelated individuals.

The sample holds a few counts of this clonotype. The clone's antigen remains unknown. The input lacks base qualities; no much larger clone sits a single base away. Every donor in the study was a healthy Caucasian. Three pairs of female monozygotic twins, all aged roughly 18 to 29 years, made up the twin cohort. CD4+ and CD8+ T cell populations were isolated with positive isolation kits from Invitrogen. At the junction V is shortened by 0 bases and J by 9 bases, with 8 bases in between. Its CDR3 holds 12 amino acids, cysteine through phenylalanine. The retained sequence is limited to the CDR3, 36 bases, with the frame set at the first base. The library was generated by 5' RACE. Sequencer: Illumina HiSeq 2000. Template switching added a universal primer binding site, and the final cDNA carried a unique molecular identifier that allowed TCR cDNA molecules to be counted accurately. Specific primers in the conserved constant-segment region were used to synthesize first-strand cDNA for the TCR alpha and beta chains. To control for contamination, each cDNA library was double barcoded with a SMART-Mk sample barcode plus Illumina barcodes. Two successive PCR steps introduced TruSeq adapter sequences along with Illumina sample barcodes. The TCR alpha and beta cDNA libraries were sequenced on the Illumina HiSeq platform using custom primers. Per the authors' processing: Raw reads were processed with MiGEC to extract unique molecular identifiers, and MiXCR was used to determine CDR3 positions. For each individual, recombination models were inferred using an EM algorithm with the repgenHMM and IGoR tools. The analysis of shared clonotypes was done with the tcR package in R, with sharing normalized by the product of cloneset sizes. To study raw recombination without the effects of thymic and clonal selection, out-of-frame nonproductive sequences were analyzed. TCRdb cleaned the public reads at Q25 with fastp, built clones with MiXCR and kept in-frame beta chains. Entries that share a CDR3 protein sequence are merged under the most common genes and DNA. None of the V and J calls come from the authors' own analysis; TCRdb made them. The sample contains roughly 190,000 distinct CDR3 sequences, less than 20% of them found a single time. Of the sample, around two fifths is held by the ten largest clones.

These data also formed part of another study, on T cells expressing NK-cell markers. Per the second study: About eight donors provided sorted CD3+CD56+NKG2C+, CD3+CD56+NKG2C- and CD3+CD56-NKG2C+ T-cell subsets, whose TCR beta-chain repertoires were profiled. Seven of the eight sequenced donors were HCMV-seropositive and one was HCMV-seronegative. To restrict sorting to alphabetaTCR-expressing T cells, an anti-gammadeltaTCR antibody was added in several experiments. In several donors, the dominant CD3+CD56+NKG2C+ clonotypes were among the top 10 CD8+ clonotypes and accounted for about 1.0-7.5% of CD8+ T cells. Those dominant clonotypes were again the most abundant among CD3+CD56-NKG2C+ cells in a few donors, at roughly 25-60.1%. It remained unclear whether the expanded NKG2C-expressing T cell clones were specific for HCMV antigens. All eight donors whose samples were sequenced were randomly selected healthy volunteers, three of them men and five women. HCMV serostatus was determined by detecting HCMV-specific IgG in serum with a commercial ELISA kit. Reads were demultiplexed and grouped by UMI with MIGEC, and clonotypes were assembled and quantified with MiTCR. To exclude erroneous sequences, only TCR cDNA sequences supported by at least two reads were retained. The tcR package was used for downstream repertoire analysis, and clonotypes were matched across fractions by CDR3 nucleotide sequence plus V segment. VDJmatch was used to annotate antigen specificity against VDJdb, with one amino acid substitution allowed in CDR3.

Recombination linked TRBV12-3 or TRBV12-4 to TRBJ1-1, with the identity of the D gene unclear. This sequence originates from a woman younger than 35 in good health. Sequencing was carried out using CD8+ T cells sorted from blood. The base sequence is TGTGCCAGCAGTTTAGCGGACGGACAAGCTTTCTTT. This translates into CASSLADGQAFF.